This T cell receptor beta chain was documented in a study of prognosis after radiotherapy for stage I lung cancer. In the study overall: Adenocarcinoma occurred in over ten patients and squamous cell carcinoma in 6 or 7. Overall study results and limits: The study found that unique TCR clone counts fell after stereotactic body radiation therapy, median approximately 10,000 versus 7,000.

Germline V gives CDR1 MRHNA, CDR2 SNTAGT. V was shortened by 3 bases and J by 3 bases, with 16 bases between the two germline ends. CDR3 length: 16 amino acids. A word on this clonotype: The antigen is unknown. This likely came from a read error, as a far larger clone is one base away.

Starting from genomic DNA, TCR beta CDR3 was amplified through two-round multiplex PCR. Gene-specific TRBV and TRBJ primers were used in PCR round one. TCRdb used MiXCR to reprocess the multiplex PCR reads, holding one entry per CDR3 protein. In the table there are around 27,000 distinct CDR3 sequences, roughly 31% of which are singletons. The specimen comprised PBMCs, sampled before or after stereotactic body radiation therapy (not recorded which). The sequence derives from a donor aged 50 or older with non-small cell lung cancer. This chain links TRBV6-4 with TRBJ2-3, with TRBD2 as a possible D gene (6 bases). CDR3 coding DNA: TGTGCCAGCAGTGAACAGAACGGGAGAGTTACAGATACGCAGTATTTT. It codes for CASSEQNGRVTDTQYF.